A single sample is the source of the 27 T cell receptor beta chains below, sequenced in a study of T-cell memory formation after mild COVID-19. TCRdb itself ran the 5' RACE reads through MiXCR, one entry per CDR3 protein. Of a few hundred thousand distinct CDR3 sequences listed, 16% are singletons. Material for sequencing was PBMCs or a T cell subset sorted from them (not recorded which). The source of these receptors is a young man who had mild COVID-19 (a few samples of this study predate the infection). Cell type and time point are not known.

This chain uses TRBV12-3 or TRBV12-4 with TRBJ2-2; D ambiguous. This CDR3 is built from 14 residues. V lost 5 bases to trimming and J lost 5 bases, with 12 bases between them. The DNA for the CDR3 is TGTGCCAGCAGTCCGTCGATCGGGACCGGGGAGCTGTTTTTT. Translation: CASSPSIGTGELFF.

This clonotype was observed a handful of times. The chain combines TRBV7-2 with TRBJ2-1; D unclear. Germline assignment: CDR1 SGHTA and CDR2 FQGNSA. V was cut by 5 bases and J by 10 bases, with 12 bases left in between. The CDR3 loop spans 12 amino acids. The CDR3 nucleotides are TGTGCCAGCAGCCCAACGTCTGGGGAGCAGTTCTTC. This gives the protein CASSPTSGEQFF.

This clonotype was detected a few times. The chain uses TRBV5-1 and TRBJ1-1; no clear D. Germline V gene sequence: CDR1 SGHRS, CDR2 YFSETQ. V was shortened by 4 bases and J by 2 bases, with 12 bases between the two germline ends. CDR3 length: 14 residues. The CDR3 sequence is CASSLRNFNTEAFF. The CDR3 coding sequence is TGCGCCAGCAGCCTCAGGAACTTTAACACTGAAGCTTTCTTT.

The chain carries TRBV7-9 and TRBJ1-2; D is undetermined. This CDR3 is built from 14 residues. V lost 5 bases and J 0 bases, leaving 10 bases between the germline ends. From germline, CDR1 is SEHNR and CDR2 FQNEAQ (reference sequence). CDR3 loop: CASSHRLANYGYTF. The CDR3 bases are TGTGCCAGCAGCCATCGGTTAGCTAACTATGGCTACACCTTC.

This clonotype was observed a handful of times. The chain links TRBV20-1 to TRBJ1-1; TRBD1 is a possible D gene (5 bases). Trimming left V 0 bases short and J 10 bases short, with 18 bases between. Germline assignment: CDR1 DFQATT and CDR2 SNEGSKA (reference sequence). The length of the CDR3 is 14 residues. The CDR3 here is CSARDREGPRGAFF. The CDR3 nucleotides are TGCAGTGCTAGAGATCGGGAAGGCCCGAGGGGAGCTTTCTTT.

This clonotype has just a few counts. The chain is built from TRBV5-1 and TRBJ2-2, with D unclear. Germline CDR1 is SGHRS and CDR2 is YFSETQ. V lost 4 bases to trimming and J lost 6 bases, with 13 bases between them. CDR3 length: 14 amino acids. CDR3 residues: CASSQRLRSGELFF. CDR3 bases: TGCGCCAGCAGCCAAAGACTCAGGTCCGGGGAGCTGTTTTTT.

This rearrangement joins TRBV27 to TRBJ1-4; the match to TRBD1 covers 10 bases. Trimming cost V 3 bases and J 10 bases; bases outside gene matches: 8. CDR1 and CDR2 (germline): MNHEY, SMNVEV (reference sequence). The CDR3 has 15 amino acids. DNA of the CDR3: TGTGCCAGCAGTTTCCGGGGACAGGGGTTTGGAAAACTGTTTTTT. This encodes CASSFRGQGFGKLFF.

J is TRBJ2-7 and V is TRBV10-3; D perhaps matches TRBD2 (5 bases). The ends were cut back, 4 bases at V and 6 bases at J, with 16 bases in the middle. This CDR3 is 14 amino acids long. Per germline, CDR1 ENHRY and CDR2 SYGVKD. CDR3 residues: CAISGSGVLGEQYV. The DNA of the CDR3 is TGTGCCATCAGTGGATCCGGGGTCCTCGGCGAGCAGTACGTC.

The chain has TRBV12-3 or TRBV12-4 and TRBJ2-2; 11 bases align to TRBD2. The CDR3 contains 15 residues. V was clipped by 6 bases and J by 8 bases; unmatched bases: 8. The CDR3 reads CASRRLAGTLGELFF. The CDR3 nucleotides are TGTGCCAGCAGGCGACTAGCGGGGACTCTGGGGGAGCTGTTTTTT.

This clonotype was recorded a few times. The chain has TRBV7-2 and TRBJ2-7; D ambiguous. V was shortened by 5 bases and J by 3 bases, with 5 bases between the two germline ends. This CDR3 contains 11 residues. Germline values: CDR1 SGHTA, CDR2 FQGNSA. The CDR3 protein is CASSLNYEQYV. CDR3 bases: TGTGCCAGCAGCCTAAACTACGAGCAGTACGTC.

This clonotype was seen only a few times. The chain is built from TRBV20-1 and TRBJ1-5; possibly TRBD1 for D (6 bases). Per germline, CDR1 DFQATT and CDR2 SNEGSKA (reference sequence). The V end lost 6 bases, the J end lost 5 bases, and 17 bases lay between the germline ends. The CDR3 spans 14 residues. In nucleotides, the CDR3 is TGCAGTGCGGGGATTTCCACAGGGCATCAGCCCCAGCATTTT. Translation: CSAGISTGHQPQHF.

The table lists this clonotype with many counts. The chain employs TRBV6-5 and TRBJ1-5, with D perhaps matching TRBD1 (6 bases). V was shortened by 7 bases and J by 0 bases, with 13 bases between the two germline ends. Germline V CDR1 and CDR2: MNHEY, SVGAGI. The CDR3 extends over 15 amino acids. CDR3 DNA sequence: TGTGCCAGCAAGGACAGTGGGAATAGCAATCAGCCCCAGCATTTT. The encoded protein is CASKDSGNSNQPQHF.

This clonotype came up many times. V is TRBV28 and J is TRBJ2-3; D gene ambiguous. There are 13 residues in the CDR3. V was pared by 3 bases and J by 1 base, with 5 bases between. Germline V gene data show CDR1 as MDHEN and CDR2 as SYDVKM. DNA for the CDR3: TGTGCCAGCAGTTTCCAGGGCACAGATACGCAGTATTTT. Translating it yields CASSFQGTDTQYF. The full variable domain, its missing parts supplied by reference TRBV28 and TRBJ2-3, is DVKVTQSSRYLVKRTGEKVFLECVQDMDHENMFWYRQDPGLGLRLIYFSYDVKMKEKGDIPEGYSVSREKKERFSLILESASTNQTSMYLCASSFQGTDTQYFGPGTRLTVL.

There are a few counts of this clonotype. The J gene is TRBJ1-5, the V gene TRBV27; the D is unclear. This CDR3 comprises 13 residues. The ends were cut back, 2 bases at V and 9 bases at J, with 11 bases in the middle. Germline-derived CDR1 and CDR2 are MNHEY and SMNVEV (reference sequence). The CDR3 region has the DNA TGTGCCAGCAGTTTAGGGCAGCCCGGGCCCCAGCATTTT. This encodes CASSLGQPGPQHF.

The V call is TRBV5-1, the J call TRBJ1-1; D ambiguous. V gave up 2 bases and J gave up 0 bases, with 11 bases separating them. Germline lookup yields CDR1 SGHRS and CDR2 YFSETQ. This CDR3 region has 15 residues. The CDR3 nucleotides read TGCGCCAGCAGCTTACGGGCGGATATGAACACTGAAGCTTTCTTT. Translated: CASSLRADMNTEAFF.

This clonotype was counted at least ten times. This chain joins TRBV20-1 and TRBJ1-1; D not resolved. This CDR3 has 12 residues. Germline V gene sequence: CDR1 DFQATT, CDR2 SNEGSKA (reference sequence). Trimming shortened V by 3 bases and J by 2 bases, and 7 bases separated the two germline ends. As DNA, the CDR3 is TGCAGTGCTAGTGATGTTAACACTGAAGCTTTCTTT. It yields the protein CSASDVNTEAFF.

This clonotype was counted a few times. V usage is TRBV9 and J usage is TRBJ2-1; TRBD1 agrees at 9 bases. The CDR3 is 15 residues long. V shed 2 bases and J 5 bases; nucleotides not matched to a gene: 5. The germline gives CDR1 SGDLS, CDR2 YYNGEE. The CDR3 nucleotides read TGTGCCAGCAGCGTGGGGACAGGGTTCCACAATGAGCAGTTCTTC. This sequence encodes CASSVGTGFHNEQFF.

This clonotype appeared a few times. J is TRBJ1-1 and V is TRBV5-1; D possibly corresponds to TRBD1 (5 bases). CDR3 length: 14 amino acids. The ends were cut back, 5 bases at V and 1 base at J, with 12 bases in the middle. Germline-derived CDR1 and CDR2 are SGHRS and YFSETQ. The CDR3 protein is CASRDGHRNTEAFF. CDR3 nucleotide sequence: TGCGCCAGCAGGGATGGACACCGGAACACTGAAGCTTTCTTT.

This clonotype occurred a few times. The chain recombines TRBV20-1 with TRBJ2-7, with D perhaps matching TRBD1 (5 bases). The CDR3 has 12 residues. The V gene lost 3 bases and the J gene lost 4 bases, with 10 bases spanning the gap. CDR1 DFQATT and CDR2 SNEGSKA come from the germline V gene (reference sequence). The CDR3 loop reads CSASRATYEQYF. The DNA of the CDR3 is TGCAGTGCTAGCAGGGCAACTTACGAGCAGTACTTC.

This clonotype came up a few times. V usage is TRBV9 and J usage is TRBJ2-5; D remains unclear. CDR3 length: 14 amino acids. Trimming took off 0 bases at V and 4 bases at J, with 10 bases between the two ends. Germline-derived CDR1 and CDR2 are SGDLS and YYNGEE. CDR3 amino acids: CASSVVGDTETQYF. CDR3 nucleotides: TGTGCCAGCAGCGTAGTTGGTGATACAGAGACCCAGTACTTC.

This clonotype was counted only a few times. V usage is TRBV21-1 and J usage is TRBJ2-7. TRBV21-1 is classified as a pseudogene. There are 12 residues in the CDR3. The CDR3 region is CASSKLSPEQYV. In DNA, the CDR3 is TGTGCCAGCAGCAAACTCTCGCCCGAGCAGTACGTC.

The chain joins TRBV29-1 to TRBJ2-3, with D perhaps TRBD1 (6 bases). V shed 7 bases and J shed 6 bases, with 14 bases lying between them. The germline CDR1 and CDR2 sequences are SQVTM and ANQGSEA. The CDR3 totals 12 residues. DNA of the CDR3: TGCAGCGCCTCCACAGGGCCTGATACGCAGTATTTT. This encodes CSASTGPDTQYF.

This clonotype showed up many times. The chain couples TRBV6-5 to TRBJ1-5, with D possibly being TRBD1 (5 bases). The CDR3 spans 14 residues. V lost 4 bases, J lost 2 bases, and 9 bases lay in between. Germline V gene lookup returns CDR1 MNHEY and CDR2 SVGAGI. The CDR3 spells CASSSRGRNQPQHF. The CDR3 nucleotides are TGTGCCAGCAGTTCGAGGGGTCGCAATCAGCCCCAGCATTTT.

A few counts support this clonotype. The V call is TRBV7-8, the J call TRBJ2-7, with TRBD2 as a possible D gene (6 bases). The CDR3 length is 13 residues. Germline V gives CDR1 SGHVS, CDR2 FQNEAQ. Trimming removed 5 bases from V and 6 bases from J, with 14 bases in between. CDR3 residues: CASSAGLSGEQYF. CDR3 in DNA: TGTGCCAGCAGCGCGGGGCTCTCAGGCGAGCAGTACTTC. The whole variable domain, filled in from reference TRBV7-8 and TRBJ2-7, reads GAGVSQSPRYKVAKRGQDVALRCDPISGHVSLFWYQQALGQGPEFLTYFQNEAQLDKSGLPSDRFFAERPEGSVSTLKIQRTQQEDSAVYLCASSAGLSGEQYFGPGTRLTVT.

The chain couples TRBV7-3 to TRBJ2-1; D might be TRBD1 (6 bases). The germline gives CDR1 SGHTA, CDR2 FQGTGA. This CDR3 has 15 residues. The V and J ends lost 5 bases and 0 bases respectively, with 11 bases between them. CDR3 sequence: CASSLQGSSYNEQFF. As DNA, the CDR3 is TGTGCCAGCAGCCTACAGGGAAGCTCCTACAATGAGCAGTTCTTC.

The rearrangement uses TRBV24-1 and TRBJ1-1; possible D gene TRBD1, 5 bases. The CDR3 is 15 amino acids. Trimming pared 2 bases from V and 5 bases from J, leaving 14 bases between. Germline CDR1 and CDR2: KGHDR and SFDVKD. Here the CDR3 reads CATSDSGRVGTEAFF. The CDR3 coding sequence is TGTGCCACCAGTGATTCAGGCAGGGTGGGAACTGAAGCTTTCTTT.

The chain's CDR3 is CASSAVFRDGGETQYF. CDR3 DNA: TGCGCCAGCAGTGCCGTCTTCCGGGACGGGGGGGAGACCCAGTACTTC. The chain links TRBV10-2 to TRBJ2-5; 7 nucleotides line up with TRBD2. Germline-derived CDR1 and CDR2 are WSHSY and SAAADI. V shed 4 bases, J shed 5 bases, and the junction held 13 bases outside the gene matches. The CDR3 has 16 residues.